This T cell receptor beta chain was recovered during a study of CD8+ T cells in alopecia areata. The wider study: Female C3H/HeJ mice aged 7-10 weeks were given skin from C3H/HeJ graft donors, roughly 6-13 months old, that had spontaneous alopecia. Regarding the study as a whole: TCR sharing was clearer in mice than between patients, perhaps partly owing to patient HLA diversity. Normal scalp showed lower clonality than lesional scalp, especially alopecia totalis/universalis.

Cell sorting was performed on pooled cutaneous lymph node cells with CD4, CD8alpha, NKG2D, NKG2ACE and other markers. Isolated RNA was reverse transcribed into cDNA used as the sequencing template. Sequencing was performed with immunoSEQ multiplex PCR; in TCRdb, only in-frame clones are kept and a portion is missing. The sample gives over 250,000 clones, none seen only once, and the top ten clones hold more than 0.95%. Germline V CDR1 and CDR2: NSHNY, SYGAGN. The CDR3 runs to 16 residues. This clone was counted a few times. Antigen: not known. Genes and germline come from the mouse. The read terminates 4 residues ahead of where the CDR3 ends, so the germline J gene completes it.

Sequenced: CD4+ T cells sorted from a lymph node. The chain has TRBV13-1 and TRBJ2-5; TRBD2 matches at 13 bases. This TCR derives from a C3H/HeJ mouse with alopecia areata. The MHC haplotype recorded for the strain is H2-k. CDR3 DNA (partial): TGTGCCAGCAGTGAAGGACTGGGGGGGCGGCGAGAC. Protein: CASSEGLGGRRD. The CDR3 in full is CASSEGLGGRRDTQYF.